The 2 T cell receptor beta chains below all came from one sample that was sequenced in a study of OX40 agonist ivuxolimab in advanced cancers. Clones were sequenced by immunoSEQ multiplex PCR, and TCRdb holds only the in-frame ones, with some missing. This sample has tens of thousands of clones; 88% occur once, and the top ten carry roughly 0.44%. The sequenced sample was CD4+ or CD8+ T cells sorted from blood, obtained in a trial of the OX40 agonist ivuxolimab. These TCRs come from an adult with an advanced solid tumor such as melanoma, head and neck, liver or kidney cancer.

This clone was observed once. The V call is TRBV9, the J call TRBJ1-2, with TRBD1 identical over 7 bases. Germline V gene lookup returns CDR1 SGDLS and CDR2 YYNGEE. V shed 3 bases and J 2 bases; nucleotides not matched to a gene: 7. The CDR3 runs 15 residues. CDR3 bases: TGTGCCAGCAGCGGGGGGGACAGCAAGAACTATGGCTACACCTTC. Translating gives CASSGGDSKNYGYTF.

CDR3 sequence reads: CASSLQGTNYGYTF. The CDR3 nucleotides are TGTGCCAGCAGCCTACAGGGGACTAACTATGGCTACACCTTC. V usage is TRBV13 and J usage is TRBJ1-2; 7 bases map to TRBD1. Losses at the gene ends were 5 bases for V and 0 bases for J; bases not matched to a gene: 3. Germline loops: CDR1 PRHDT, CDR2 FYEKMQ (reference sequence). The CDR3 is made up of 14 amino acids.